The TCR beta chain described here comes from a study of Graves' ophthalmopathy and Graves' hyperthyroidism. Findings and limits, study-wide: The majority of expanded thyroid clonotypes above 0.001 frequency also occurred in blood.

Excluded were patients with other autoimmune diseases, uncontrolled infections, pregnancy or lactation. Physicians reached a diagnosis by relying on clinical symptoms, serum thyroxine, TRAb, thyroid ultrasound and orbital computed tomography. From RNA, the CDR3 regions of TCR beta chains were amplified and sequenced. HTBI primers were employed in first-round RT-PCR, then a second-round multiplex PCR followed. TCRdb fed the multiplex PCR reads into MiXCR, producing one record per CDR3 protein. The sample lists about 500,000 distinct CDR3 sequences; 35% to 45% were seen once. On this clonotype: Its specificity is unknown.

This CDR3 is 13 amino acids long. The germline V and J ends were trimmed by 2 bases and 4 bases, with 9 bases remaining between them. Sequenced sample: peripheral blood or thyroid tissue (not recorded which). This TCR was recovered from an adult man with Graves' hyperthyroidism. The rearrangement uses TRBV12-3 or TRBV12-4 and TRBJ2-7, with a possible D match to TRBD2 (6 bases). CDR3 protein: CASSLHGGYEQYF. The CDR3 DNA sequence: TGTGCCAGCAGTTTACACGGGGGTTACGAGCAGTACTTC.